The source of this TCR beta chain is a study of yellow fever vaccine responses in identical twins. Overall study findings and caveats: Twins reportedly showed a vaccine T cell response that seemed partly convergent and partly personalized.

This CDR3 has 15 amino acids. CDR1 MNHEY and CDR2 SVGEGT come from the germline V gene. V gave up 2 bases and J gave up 5 bases; unmatched junction bases: 7. TCRdb independently ran MiXCR on the RT-PCR reads; one entry per CDR3 protein. The sample contains 4,500 to 7,000 distinct CDR3 sequences, 65% of which appear only once. A word on this clonotype: What it binds is not known.

The sequencing used T cells from blood (PBMCs), unsorted or a sorted subset (not recorded which), collected before or after yellow fever vaccination (not recorded which). The sequence was collected from a woman aged 18-29 years who received the yellow fever vaccine. This chain connects TRBV6-2 or TRBV6-3 to TRBJ2-7; 9 bases are shared with TRBD1. The CDR3 DNA reads TGTGCCAGCAGTTACGAAGGGACAGGGTCAAACGAGCAGTACTTC. Its protein is CASSYEGTGSNEQYF.